Listed here are 13 T cell receptor beta chains from one sample, sequenced in a study of cytomegalovirus exposure and HLA in healthy donors. Primers included in the PCR were 60 Vbeta and 13 Jbeta primers. Some clones are missing from TCRdb's copy, which holds only in-frame ones; the method was immunoSEQ multiplex PCR. The sample yields hundreds of thousands of clones, 65% to 85% seen once. Sequencing was done on a sample of PBMCs. The origin of the receptors is a female donor in good health and CMV-seronegative.

The V and J genes are TRBV6-6 and TRBJ2-5, with D unclear. The DNA end lines up better with TRBJ2-7; the J call may be wrong. CDR1 MNHNY and CDR2 SVGAGI come from the germline V gene (reference sequence). The CDR3 sequence is 14 residues long. In nucleotides, the CDR3 is TGTGCCAGCAGTTCCCACTTACTCTCCTACGAGCAGTACTTC. Its protein product is CASSSHLLSYEQYF.

This CDR3 is CASSLSLGELFF. The CDR3 DNA reads as TGTGCCAGCAGCTTATCTTTGGGGGAGCTGTTTTTT. The chain is built from TRBV11-2 and TRBJ2-2; D unclear. V shed 2 bases and J shed 8 bases, with 6 bases lying between them. The CDR3 consists of 12 residues. Germline V gives CDR1 SGHAT, CDR2 FQNNGV.

The chain couples TRBV30 to TRBJ2-1, with D possibly TRBD1 on 6 matching bases. Germline assignment: CDR1 GTSNPN and CDR2 SVGIG (reference sequence). The length of the CDR3 is 15 residues. The ends were cut back, 4 bases at V and 1 base at J, with 14 bases in the middle. CDR3 region: CAWTTGFGSYNEQFF. CDR3 bases: TGTGCCTGGACAACAGGGTTTGGGTCCTACAATGAGCAGTTCTTC.

This chain links TRBV23-1 with TRBJ2-7, with 8 bases identical to TRBD1. TRBV23-1 is classed as an ORF, of uncertain function. V shed 11 bases, J shed 3 bases, and the junction held 6 bases outside the gene matches. CDR3 length: 12 residues. CDR3 in amino acids: CALSGGLYEQYF. The CDR3 DNA sequence: TGCGCCTTGTCAGGGGGCCTCTACGAGCAGTACTTC.

This chain joins TRBV14 and TRBJ2-7; D is unresolved. V shed 6 bases and J shed 6 bases, with 12 bases lying between them. This CDR3 is 12 amino acids long. Germline V lookup: CDR1 SGHDN, CDR2 FVKESK. For the CDR3, the DNA is TGTGCCAGCAGTATACAGAGTGGCGAGCAGTACTTC. It translates to CASSIQSGEQYF.

The chain recombines TRBV11-1 with TRBJ2-2; 9 bases map to TRBD2. The CDR3 spans 16 residues. The V gene end was trimmed by 1 base and the J gene end by 1 base; junction bases not matched to a gene: 1. Per germline, CDR1 SGHAT and CDR2 FQDESV (reference sequence). CDR3 residues: CASSLELAGNTGELFF. The CDR3 DNA reads TGTGCCAGCAGCTTAGAACTAGCGGGGAACACCGGGGAGCTGTTTTTT. The full variable domain, completed using reference TRBV11-1 and TRBJ2-2, is EAEVAQSPRYKITEKSQAVAFWCDPISGHATLYWYRQILGQGPELLVQFQDESVVDDSQLPKDRFSAERLKGVDSTLKIQPAELGDSAMYLCASSLELAGNTGELFFGEGSRLTVL.

The chain joins TRBV10-3 to TRBJ2-7; D gene ambiguous. The CDR3 runs to 12 residues. Per the germline V gene, CDR1 is ENHRY and CDR2 is SYGVKD. The germline V and J ends were trimmed by 9 bases and 3 bases, with 12 bases remaining between them. CDR3 region: CAIRKLNYEQYF. In DNA, the CDR3 is TGTGCCATTAGAAAGTTAAACTACGAGCAGTACTTC.

V usage is TRBV28 and J usage is TRBJ1-5; no clear D gene. In germline, CDR1 is MDHEN, CDR2 SYDVKM. Deletions cut 6 bases from V and 0 bases from J, with 18 bases between. CDR3 size: 17 residues. CDR3 nucleotides: TGTGCCAGCAGCCAGGTACTTGGTCTATATAGCAATCAGCCCCAGCATTTT. Protein product: CASSQVLGLYSNQPQHF.

This chain connects TRBV28 to TRBJ2-5, with D tentatively TRBD2 (5 bases). Germline values: CDR1 MDHEN, CDR2 SYDVKM. This CDR3 contains 15 residues. Trimming shortened V by 3 bases and J by 4 bases, and 15 bases separated the two germline ends. The CDR3: CASSLQRTAGETQYF. The CDR3 DNA reads TGTGCCAGCAGTTTGCAGCGGACCGCGGGAGAGACCCAGTACTTC.

This clone occurred a few times. CDR3 loop: CASSLPGTSGNTGELFF. CDR3 nucleotides: TGTGCCAGCAGCCTCCCTGGGACTAGCGGGAACACCGGGGAGCTGTTTTTT. This chain uses TRBV4-2 with TRBJ2-2; TRBD2 matches at 11 bases. With V trimmed by 4 bases and J by 1 base, 5 bases remained unmatched. Germline V CDR1 and CDR2: LGHNA, YNFKEQ. The CDR3 is 17 residues long.

V is TRBV7-8 and J is TRBJ2-3; D gene unclear. This CDR3 region has 18 residues. The V and J ends lost 4 bases and 0 bases respectively, with 20 bases between them. Per the germline V gene, CDR1 is SGHVS and CDR2 is FQNEAQ. In nucleotides, the CDR3 is TGTGCCAGCAGCTGCCCCGAGCCGGGTGGCTTTAGCACAGATACGCAGTATTTT. Translated: CASSCPEPGGFSTDTQYF.

The chain carries TRBV28 and TRBJ2-7; D ambiguous. CDR1 and CDR2 (germline): MDHEN, SYDVKM. V was cut by 3 bases and J by 1 base, with 7 bases left in between. CDR3 size: 13 residues. CDR3 nucleotides: TGTGCCAGCAGTTTCTCCCCGTCCTACGAGCAGTACTTC. It is translated as CASSFSPSYEQYF.

This chain joins TRBV5-6 and TRBJ2-1; weak D call: TRBD1 (5 bases). Germline lookup yields CDR1 SGHDT and CDR2 YYEEEE. Trimming stripped 4 bases from V and 3 bases from J, with 8 bases between. The CDR3 spans 13 residues. The CDR3 DNA reads TGTGCCAGCAGCATCGACAGCTACAATGAGCAGTTCTTC. It codes for CASSIDSYNEQFF.